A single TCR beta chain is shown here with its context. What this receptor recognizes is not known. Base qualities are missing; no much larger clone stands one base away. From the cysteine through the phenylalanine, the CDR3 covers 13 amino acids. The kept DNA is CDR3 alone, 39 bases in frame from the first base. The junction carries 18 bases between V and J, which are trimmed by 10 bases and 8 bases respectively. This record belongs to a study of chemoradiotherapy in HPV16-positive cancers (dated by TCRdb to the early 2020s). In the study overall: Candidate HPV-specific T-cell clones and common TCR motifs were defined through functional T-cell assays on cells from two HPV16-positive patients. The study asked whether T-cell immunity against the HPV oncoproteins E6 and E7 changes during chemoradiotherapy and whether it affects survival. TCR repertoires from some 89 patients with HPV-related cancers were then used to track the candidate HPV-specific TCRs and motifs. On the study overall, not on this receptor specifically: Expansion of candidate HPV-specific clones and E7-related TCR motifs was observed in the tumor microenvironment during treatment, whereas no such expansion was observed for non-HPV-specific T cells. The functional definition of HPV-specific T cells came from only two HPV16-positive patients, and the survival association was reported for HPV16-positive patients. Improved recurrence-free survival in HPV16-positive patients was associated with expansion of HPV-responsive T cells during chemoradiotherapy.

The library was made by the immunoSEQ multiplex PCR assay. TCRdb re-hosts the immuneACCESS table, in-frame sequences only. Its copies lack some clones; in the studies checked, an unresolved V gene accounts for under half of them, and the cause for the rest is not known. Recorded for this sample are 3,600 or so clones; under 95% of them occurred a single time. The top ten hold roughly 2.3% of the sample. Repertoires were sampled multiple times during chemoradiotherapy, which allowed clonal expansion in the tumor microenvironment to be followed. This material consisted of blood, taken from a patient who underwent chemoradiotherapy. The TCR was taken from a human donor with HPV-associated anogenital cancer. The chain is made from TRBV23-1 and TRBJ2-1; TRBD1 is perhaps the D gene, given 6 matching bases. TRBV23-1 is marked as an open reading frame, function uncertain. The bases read TGCGCCAACCCGGGTCCAGGGGTGGATGAGCAGTTCTTC. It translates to CANPGPGVDEQFF.